The entry that follows covers one TCR beta chain sequence. Its antigen is as yet unknown. The CDR3 has 16 residues. The trim removed 5 bases at V and 7 bases at J, leaving 11 bases unmatched. Germline values: CDR1 DFQATT, CDR2 SNEGSKA (reference sequence). A quantitative 5'-RACE method, one with molecular barcodes, was used to make TCR beta libraries. TCRdb itself ran the 5' RACE reads through MiXCR, one entry per CDR3 protein. Counted here are about 460,000 distinct CDR3 sequences, approximately 5.3% occurring once; the ten biggest clones make up 3% to 4.5%. These data originate in a study of CD8 T cells in ankylosing spondylitis. Study-wide findings and caveats: Reactive arthritis synovial fluid and blood previously showed some of these motif variants. A motif of 7 to 9 highly homologous TCR beta variants was seen as apparently characteristic of ankylosing spondylitis blood.

This clonotype was sampled from a male donor with ankylosing spondylitis. J is TRBJ2-1 and V is TRBV20-1; 13 bases are a match to TRBD2. The source material was blood, either unsorted or a sorted T cell fraction (not recorded which). The CDR3 is CSASGLAGEITNEQFF. The CDR3 DNA reads TGCAGTGCTTCTGGACTAGCGGGGGAGATCACTAATGAGCAGTTCTTC.